Shown below are 13 T cell receptor beta chains from a single sample sequenced in a study of cytomegalovirus exposure and HLA in healthy donors (dated by TCRdb to 2015 to 2018). The library was made by the immunoSEQ multiplex PCR assay. The table comes from immuneACCESS by way of TCRdb, which keeps in-frame sequences with V and J called. Part of the clones is missing from these tables; in studies checked, under half for an unresolved V gene and the rest for unknown reasons. Counted in this sample were more than 250,000 clones; around 90% of them appeared once. The ten largest clones represent more than 0.9% of the sample. The sequenced material came from PBMCs. The receptors come from a young woman in good health and CMV-seropositive.

The chain recombines TRBV13 with TRBJ2-7; D gene ambiguous. V was clipped by 3 bases and J by 0 bases, with 9 bases between them. There are 14 residues in the CDR3. Germline-derived CDR1 and CDR2 are PRHDT and FYEKMQ (reference sequence). The CDR3 sequence is CASSFQSYSYEQYF. The CDR3 region has the DNA TGTGCCAGCAGCTTCCAGTCGTACTCCTACGAGCAGTACTTC.

J is TRBJ1-1 and V is TRBV19; D remains ambiguous. The CDR3 spans 14 residues. CDR1 and CDR2 (germline): LNHDA, SQIVND (reference sequence). V shed 1 base and J shed 3 bases, with 9 bases lying between them. CDR3 residues: CASSIGKVYTEAFF. The CDR3 DNA reads TGTGCCAGTAGTATAGGAAAGGTGTACACTGAAGCTTTCTTT.

The chain couples TRBV4-3 to TRBJ2-7; 9 positions agree with TRBD1. V lost 1 base to trimming and J lost 4 bases; unmatched junction nucleotides: 2. Germline CDR1 is LGHNA and CDR2 is YSLEER. This CDR3 region has 14 residues. The CDR3 region is CASSQGGTGYEQYF. The CDR3 nucleotides are TGCGCCAGCAGCCAAGGAGGGACAGGGTACGAGCAGTACTTC.

The chain recombines TRBV28 with TRBJ2-3, with 8 nucleotides matching TRBD1. There are 16 residues in the CDR3. V shed 1 base, J shed 3 bases, and the junction held 6 bases outside the gene matches. The germline CDR1 and CDR2 sequences are MDHEN and SYDVKM. The CDR3 DNA follows: TGTGCCAGCAGTTTATTCCAGGGGGCTGGGACAGATACGCAGTATTTT. This sequence encodes CASSLFQGAGTDTQYF.

This chain joins TRBV30 and TRBJ1-1; no clear D gene. Germline CDR1 GTSNPN, CDR2 SVGIG (reference sequence). V lost 1 base, J lost 1 base, and 7 bases lay in between. CDR3 length equals 13 residues. In nucleotides, the CDR3 is TGTGCCTGGAGTGACCGGAAGAACACTGAAGCTTTCTTT. It yields the protein CAWSDRKNTEAFF.

This clone appeared a single time. This chain links TRBV9 with TRBJ1-5, with 7 nucleotides matching TRBD1. Looked up from germline, CDR1 is SGDLS and CDR2 is YYNGEE. V shed 3 bases and J 9 bases; nucleotides not matched to a gene: 12. The CDR3 runs 15 residues. This chain's CDR3 is CASSAAGGKDGPQHF. The CDR3 bases are TGTGCCAGCAGCGCGGCAGGGGGGAAGGACGGGCCCCAGCATTTT.

CDR3 in amino acids: CASRDRGGETQYF. As DNA, the CDR3 is TGTGCCAGCAGGGACCGGGGGGGGGAGACCCAGTACTTC. V gene TRBV2 combines with J gene TRBJ2-5; 8 bases match TRBD2. This CDR3 has 13 amino acids. In germline, CDR1 is SNHLY, CDR2 FYNNEI. J was trimmed by 5 bases and V by 6 bases; bases with no gene match: 5.

This chain uses TRBV5-1 with TRBJ2-3, with TRBD2 matching 10 bases. V shed 0 bases and J 3 bases; nucleotides not matched to a gene: 10. This CDR3 comprises 18 residues. Germline assignment: CDR1 SGHRS and CDR2 YFSETQ. This CDR3 is CASSLAPSGGRGTDTQYF. CDR3 nucleotides: TGCGCCAGCAGCTTGGCCCCTAGCGGGGGTCGGGGAACAGATACGCAGTATTTT.

The chain is built from TRBV28 and TRBJ2-3; D is uncertain. This CDR3 is 13 amino acids long. Deletions cut 5 bases from V and 6 bases from J, with 12 bases between. CDR1 MDHEN and CDR2 SYDVKM come from the germline V gene. CDR3 residues: CASSTAFGDTQYF. The DNA for the CDR3 is TGTGCCAGCAGTACAGCGTTTGGGGATACGCAGTATTTT.

This clone was seen more than once but under ten times. This chain uses TRBV5-6 with TRBJ1-2, with unresolved D. V lost 3 bases and J lost 6, with 9 bases in between. The CDR3 runs to 12 residues. CDR1 is SGHDT and CDR2 is YYEEEE in the germline V gene. The CDR3 sequence: CASSSGSNGYTF. In DNA form, the CDR3 reads TGTGCCAGCAGCTCGGGGAGTAATGGCTACACCTTC.

The rearrangement joins TRBV29-1 to TRBJ2-3; D uncertain. Germline CDR1 and CDR2: SQVTM and ANQGSEA. The ends were cut back, 6 bases at V and 0 bases at J, with 7 bases in the middle. There are 12 residues in the CDR3. CDR3 sequence (DNA): TGCAGCGTCCCCCCGAGCACAGATACGCAGTATTTT. Its protein product is CSVPPSTDTQYF.

The chain couples TRBV4-1 to TRBJ2-6; TRBD2 matches 8 bases. The V and J ends lost 0 bases and 1 base, in that order; junction bases with no gene match: 14. This CDR3 has 21 amino acids. Germline assignment: CDR1 MGHRA and CDR2 YSYEKL. Here the CDR3 reads CASSQDRGSGTSVSGANVLTF. The CDR3 DNA is TGCGCCAGCAGCCAAGATCGGGGTAGCGGGACTAGTGTTTCTGGGGCCAACGTCCTGACTTTC.

The gene calls are TRBV28 and TRBJ2-1, with 14 bases matching TRBD2. The CDR3 consists of 18 residues. Trimming removed 6 bases from V and 8 bases from J; junction bases left unmatched: 15. CDR1 and CDR2 (germline): MDHEN, SYDVKM. CDR3 amino acids: CASRTDRGRTSGRYEQFF. Here the CDR3 DNA reads TGTGCCAGCAGAACCGACAGGGGAAGGACTAGCGGGAGGTATGAGCAGTTCTTC.